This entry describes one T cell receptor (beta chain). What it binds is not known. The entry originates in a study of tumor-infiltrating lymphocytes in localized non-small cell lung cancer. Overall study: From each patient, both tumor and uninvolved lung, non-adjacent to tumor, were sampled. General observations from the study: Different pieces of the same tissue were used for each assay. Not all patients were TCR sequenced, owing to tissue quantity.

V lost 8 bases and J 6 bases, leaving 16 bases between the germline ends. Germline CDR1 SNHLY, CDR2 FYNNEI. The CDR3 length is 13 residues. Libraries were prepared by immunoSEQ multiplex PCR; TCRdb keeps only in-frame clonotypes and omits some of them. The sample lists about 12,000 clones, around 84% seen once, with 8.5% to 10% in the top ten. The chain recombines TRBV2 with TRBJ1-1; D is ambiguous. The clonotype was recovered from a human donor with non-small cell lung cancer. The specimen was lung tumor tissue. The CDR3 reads CASSRNTGAEAFF. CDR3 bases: TGTGCCAGCTCCCGAAATACGGGCGCTGAAGCTTTCTTT. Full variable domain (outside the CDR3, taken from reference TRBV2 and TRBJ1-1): EPEVTQTPSHQVTQMGQEVILRCVPISNHLYFYWYRQILGQKVEFLVSFYNNEISEKSEIFDDQFSVERPDGSNFTLKIRSTKLEDSAMYFCASSRNTGAEAFFGQGTRLTVV.